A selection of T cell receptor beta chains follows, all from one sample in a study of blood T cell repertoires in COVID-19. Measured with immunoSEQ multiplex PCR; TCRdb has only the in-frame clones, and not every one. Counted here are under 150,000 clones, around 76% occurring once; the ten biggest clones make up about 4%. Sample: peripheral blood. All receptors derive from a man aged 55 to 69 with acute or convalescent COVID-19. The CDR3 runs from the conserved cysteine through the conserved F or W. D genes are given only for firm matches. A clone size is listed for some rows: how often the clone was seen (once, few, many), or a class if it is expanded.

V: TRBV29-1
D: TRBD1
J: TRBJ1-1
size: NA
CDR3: CSVKRDSLGTEAFF
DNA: TGCAGCGTAAAAAGGGACAGCTTGGGCACTGAAGCTTTCTTT

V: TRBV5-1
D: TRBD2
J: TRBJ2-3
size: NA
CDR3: CASSLLDSGSVGTDTQYF
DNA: TGCGCCAGCAGCTTATTGGATAGCGGGAGTGTAGGCACAGATACGCAGTATTTT

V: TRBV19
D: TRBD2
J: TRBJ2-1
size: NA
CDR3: CASSITSGSWYNEQFF
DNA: TGTGCCAGTAGTATTACTAGCGGGAGCTGGTACAATGAGCAGTTCTTC

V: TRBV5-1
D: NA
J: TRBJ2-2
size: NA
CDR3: CASSLNSQGGTGELFF
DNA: TGCGCCAGCAGCTTAAATAGTCAGGGAGGCACCGGGGAGCTGTTTTTT

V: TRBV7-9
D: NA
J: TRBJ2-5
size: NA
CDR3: CASSTEAKETQYF
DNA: TGTGCCAGCAGCACTGAAGCGAAAGAGACCCAGTACTTC

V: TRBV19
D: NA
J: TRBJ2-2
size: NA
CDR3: CASSIDQGGFGELFF
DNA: TGTGCCAGTAGTATAGATCAAGGCGGGTTCGGGGAGCTGTTTTTT

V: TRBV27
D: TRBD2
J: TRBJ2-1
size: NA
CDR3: CASRQGLAGYNEQFF
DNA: TGTGCCAGCAGACAGGGACTAGCGGGTTACAATGAGCAGTTCTTC

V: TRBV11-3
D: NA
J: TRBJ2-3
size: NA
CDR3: CASSLLASTDTQYF
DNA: TGTGCCAGCAGCCTTCTGGCTAGCACAGATACGCAGTATTTT

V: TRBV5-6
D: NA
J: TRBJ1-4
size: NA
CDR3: CASSFPGGFDEKLFF
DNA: TGTGCCAGCAGCTTTCCGGGGGGCTTCGATGAAAAACTGTTTTTT

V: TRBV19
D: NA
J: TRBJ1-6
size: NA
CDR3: CASSSPDFNSPLHF
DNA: TGTGCCAGTAGTTCCCCGGACTTTAATTCACCCCTCCACTTT

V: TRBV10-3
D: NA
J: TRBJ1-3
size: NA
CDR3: CATCTGTGNTIYF
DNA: TGTGCCACATGCACAGGGACTGGAAACACCATATATTTT

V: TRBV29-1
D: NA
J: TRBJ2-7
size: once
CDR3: CSVEGDRYEQYF
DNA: TGCAGCGTTGAAGGCGACAGATACGAGCAGTACTTC

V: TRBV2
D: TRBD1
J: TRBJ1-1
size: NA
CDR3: CASSRQGSSTEAFF
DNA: TGTGCCAGCAGTCGACAGGGATCCAGCACTGAAGCTTTCTTT

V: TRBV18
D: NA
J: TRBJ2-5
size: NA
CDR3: CASSPSDVGGQETQYF
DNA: TGTGCCAGCTCACCATCCGACGTGGGGGGACAAGAGACCCAGTACTTC

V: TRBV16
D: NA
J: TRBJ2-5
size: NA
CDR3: CASSHSWTRTNQETQYF
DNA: TGTGCCAGCAGCCATTCTTGGACAAGAACAAATCAAGAGACCCAGTACTTC

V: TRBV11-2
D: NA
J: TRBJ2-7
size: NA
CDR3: CASSLTGGGPSYEQYF
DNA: TGTGCCAGCAGCTTAACTGGAGGAGGTCCTAGCTACGAGCAGTACTTC

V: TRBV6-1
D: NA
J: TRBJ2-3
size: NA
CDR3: CASSEVAGQKADTQYF
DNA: TGTGCCAGCAGTGAAGTTGCGGGTCAAAAGGCAGATACGCAGTATTTT

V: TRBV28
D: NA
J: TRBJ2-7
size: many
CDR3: CASSSLTGGEQYF
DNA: TGTGCCAGCAGTTCCCTCACAGGCGGCGAGCAGTACTTC

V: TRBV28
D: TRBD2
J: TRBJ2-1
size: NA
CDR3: CASSRVAGVFNEQFF
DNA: TGTGCCAGCAGCCGGGTAGCGGGAGTGTTTAATGAGCAGTTCTTC

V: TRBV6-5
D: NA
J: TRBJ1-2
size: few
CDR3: CASSYTQGLGYGYTF
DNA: TGTGCCAGCAGTTACACGCAGGGGCTCGGCTATGGCTACACCTTC

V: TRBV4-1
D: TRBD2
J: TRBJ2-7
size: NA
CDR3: CASSQGRASGSIEQYF
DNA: TGCGCCAGCAGCCAAGGGCGGGCTAGCGGGAGTATCGAGCAGTACTTC

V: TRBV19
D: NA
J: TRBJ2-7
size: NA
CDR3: CASSIRREQYF
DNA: TGTGCCAGTAGTATCCGGCGGGAGCAGTACTTC

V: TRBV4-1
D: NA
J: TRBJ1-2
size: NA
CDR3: CASSRTGGGGVSYGYTF
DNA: TGCGCCAGCAGCCGCACGGGAGGAGGGGGTGTTAGCTATGGCTACACCTTC

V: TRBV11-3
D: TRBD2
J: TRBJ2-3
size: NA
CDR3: CASSASLAGDGLDTQYF
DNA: TGTGCCAGCAGCGCCAGCCTAGCGGGAGATGGTTTGGATACGCAGTATTTT

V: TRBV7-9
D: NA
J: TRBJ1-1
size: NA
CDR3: CASSFLGGAGTEAFF
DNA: TGTGCCAGCAGCTTCTTAGGGGGGGCAGGCACTGAAGCTTTCTTT

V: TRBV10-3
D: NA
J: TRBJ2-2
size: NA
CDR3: CAISGRVANTGELFF
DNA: TGTGCCATCAGTGGGAGGGTTGCGAACACCGGGGAGCTGTTTTTT

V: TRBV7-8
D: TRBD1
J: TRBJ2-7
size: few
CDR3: CASSFRTGGREQYF
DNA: TGTGCCAGCAGCTTTCGGACAGGGGGCAGAGAGCAGTACTTC

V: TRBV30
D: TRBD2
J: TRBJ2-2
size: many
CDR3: CAWRPSGRSGTGELFF
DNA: TGTGCCTGGAGGCCTAGCGGGAGATCTGGCACCGGGGAGCTGTTTTTT

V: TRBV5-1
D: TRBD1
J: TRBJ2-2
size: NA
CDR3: CASADRGTGELFF
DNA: TGCGCCAGCGCGGACAGGGGCACCGGGGAGCTGTTTTTT

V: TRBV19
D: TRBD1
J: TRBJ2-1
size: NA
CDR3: CASSHNRGTWGNEQFF
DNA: TGTGCCAGTAGTCATAACAGGGGCACTTGGGGCAATGAGCAGTTCTTC

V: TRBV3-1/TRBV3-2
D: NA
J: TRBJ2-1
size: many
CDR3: CASSPAGTYNEQFF
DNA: TGTGCCAGCAGCCCGGCCGGGACTTACAATGAGCAGTTCTTC

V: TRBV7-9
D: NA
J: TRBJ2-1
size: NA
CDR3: CASSFIAEGENEQFF
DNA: TGTGCCAGCAGCTTTATAGCGGAGGGTGAGAATGAGCAGTTCTTC

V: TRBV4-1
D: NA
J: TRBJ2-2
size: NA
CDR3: CASSPVHTGELFF
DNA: TGCGCCAGCAGCCCCGTCCACACCGGGGAGCTGTTTTTT

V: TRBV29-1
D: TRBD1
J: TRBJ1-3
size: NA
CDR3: CSVMDRAGNTIYF
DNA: TGCAGCGTCATGGACAGGGCCGGAAACACCATATATTTT

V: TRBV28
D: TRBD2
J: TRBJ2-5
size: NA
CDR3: CASSQLAGGNQETQYF
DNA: TGTGCCAGCAGCCAACTAGCGGGAGGTAACCAAGAGACCCAGTACTTC

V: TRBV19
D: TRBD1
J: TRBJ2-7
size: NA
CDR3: CASSVEDRGYEQYF
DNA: TGTGCCAGTAGTGTGGAGGACAGGGGCTACGAGCAGTACTTC

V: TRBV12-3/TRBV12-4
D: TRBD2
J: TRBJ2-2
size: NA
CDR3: CASSHGGTGELFF
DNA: TGTGCCAGCAGCCACGGGGGGACCGGGGAGCTGTTTTTT

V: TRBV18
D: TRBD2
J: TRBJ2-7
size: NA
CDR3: CASSPSASGYYEQYF
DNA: TGTGCCAGCTCACCATCGGCTAGCGGATACTACGAGCAGTACTTC

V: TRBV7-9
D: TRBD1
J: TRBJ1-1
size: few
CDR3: CASSLQGSTEAFF
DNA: TGTGCCAGCAGCCTACAGGGGAGCACTGAAGCTTTCTTT

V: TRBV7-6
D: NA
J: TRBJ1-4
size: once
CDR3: CASSFSEKLFF
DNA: TGTGCCAGCAGCTTCTCGGAAAAACTGTTTTTT

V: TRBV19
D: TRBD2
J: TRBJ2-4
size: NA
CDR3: CASSIGGAKNIQYF
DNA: TGTGCCAGTAGTATCGGGGGGGCCAAAAACATTCAGTACTTC

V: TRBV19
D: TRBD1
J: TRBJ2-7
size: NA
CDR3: CASSIGDREYYEQYF
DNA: TGTGCCAGTAGTATAGGGGACAGGGAGTACTACGAGCAGTACTTC

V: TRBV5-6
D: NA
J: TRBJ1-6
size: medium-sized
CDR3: CASSFRQDWSYNSPLHF
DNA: TGTGCCAGCAGCTTTCGCCAGGATTGGTCCTATAATTCACCCCTCCACTTT

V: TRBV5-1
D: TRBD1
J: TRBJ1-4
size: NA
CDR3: CASSPDREGEKLFF
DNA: TGCGCCAGCAGCCCGGACAGGGAGGGCGAAAAACTGTTTTTT

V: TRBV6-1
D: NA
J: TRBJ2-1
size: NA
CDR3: CASSEVRDEQFF
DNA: TGTGCCAGCAGTGAAGTCCGAGATGAGCAGTTCTTC

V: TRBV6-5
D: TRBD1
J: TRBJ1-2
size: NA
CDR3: CASSYAGTGEGYGYTF
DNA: TGTGCCAGCAGTTACGCCGGGACAGGGGAGGGCTATGGCTACACCTTC

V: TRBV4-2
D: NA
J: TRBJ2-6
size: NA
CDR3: CASSQVGEAGANVLTF
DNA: TGTGCCAGCAGCCAGGTCGGAGAGGCTGGGGCCAACGTCCTGACTTTC

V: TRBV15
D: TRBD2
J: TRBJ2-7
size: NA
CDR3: CATRTSGAYEQYF
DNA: TGTGCCACAAGGACTAGCGGGGCCTACGAGCAGTACTTC

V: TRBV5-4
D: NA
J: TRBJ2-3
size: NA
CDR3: CASSTTGTTDTQYF
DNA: TGTGCCAGCAGTACTACAGGGACCACAGATACGCAGTATTTT

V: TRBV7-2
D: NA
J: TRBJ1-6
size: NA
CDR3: CASSRFPGSSYNSPLHF
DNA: TGTGCCAGCAGCCGGTTCCCCGGGAGCTCCTATAATTCACCCCTCCACTTT

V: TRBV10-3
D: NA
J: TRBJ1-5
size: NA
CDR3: CATNAGGNQPQHF
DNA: TGTGCCACAAACGCCGGGGGCAATCAGCCCCAGCATTTT

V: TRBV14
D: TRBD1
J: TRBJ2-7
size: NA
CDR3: CASSQEYGGQGAYEQYF
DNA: TGTGCCAGCAGCCAAGAGTACGGGGGACAGGGGGCCTACGAGCAGTACTTC

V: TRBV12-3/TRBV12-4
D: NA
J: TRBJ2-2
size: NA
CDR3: CASSLSEAGELFF
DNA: TGTGCCAGCAGTTTAAGTGAGGCCGGGGAGCTGTTTTTT

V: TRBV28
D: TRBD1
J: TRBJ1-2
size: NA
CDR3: CASSTDRKRGYTF
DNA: TGTGCCAGCAGCACGGACAGGAAAAGGGGCTACACCTTC

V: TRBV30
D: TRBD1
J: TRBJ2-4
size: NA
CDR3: CAWSPNPGTGRGIFNIQYF
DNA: TGTGCCTGGAGTCCCAACCCCGGGACAGGTAGGGGGATTTTCAACATTCAGTACTTC

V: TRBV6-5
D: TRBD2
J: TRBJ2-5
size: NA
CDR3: CASQETSGSQTQYF
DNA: TGTGCCAGCCAAGAGACTAGCGGGAGTCAGACCCAGTACTTC

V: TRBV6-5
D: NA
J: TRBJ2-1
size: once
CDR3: CASSYPNKLDEQFF
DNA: TGTGCCAGCAGTTACCCTAATAAGCTGGATGAGCAGTTCTTC

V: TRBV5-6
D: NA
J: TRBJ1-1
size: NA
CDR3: CASSLVASGLNYF
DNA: TGTGCCAGCAGCTTGGTTGCCAGCGGTCTAAATTACTTT

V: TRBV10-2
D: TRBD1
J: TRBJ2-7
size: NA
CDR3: CASSGAGQGAYEQYF
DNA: TGCGCCAGCAGTGGAGCGGGACAGGGGGCCTACGAGCAGTACTTC